This TCR beta chain was identified in a study of cytomegalovirus exposure and HLA in healthy donors. Study-level results: Cytomegalovirus association was assigned to 170 or so TCR beta chains. CMV antigen specificity of a few CMV-associated chains was confirmed in vitro.

Assay: immunoSEQ multiplex PCR; the TCRdb copy retains only in-frame clones and omits some. The sample holds some 160,000 clones; around 90% are singletons and the top ten take about 3%. This clone occurred once. Its matching antigen is unknown. Trimming left V 3 bases short and J 6 bases short, with 16 bases between. This CDR3 is 15 amino acids long. The germline gives CDR1 SGHDT, CDR2 YYEEEE. Donors came from a validation cohort of 95 to 150 subjects, distinct from the first 666-subject cohort. The sequenced sample consisted of PBMCs. The chain is built from TRBV5-6 and TRBJ2-1; tentatively, D is TRBD2 (5 bases). This receptor was identified in a man younger than 35 in good health and CMV-seronegative. CDR3 nucleotide sequence: TGTGCCAGCAGCTGGGGTTATGGACTGGGCAATGAGCAGTTCTTC. Amino acid sequence: CASSWGYGLGNEQFF. The full variable domain, its missing parts supplied by reference TRBV5-6 and TRBJ2-1, is DAGVTQSPTHLIKTRGQQVTLRCSPKSGHDTVSWYQQALGQGPQFIFQYYEEEERQRGNFPDRFSGHQFPNYSSELNVNALLLGDSALYLCASSWGYGLGNEQFFGPGTRLTVL.